These 24 T cell receptor beta chains came from one sample sequenced in a study of siplizumab effects on memory and regulatory T cells. Clones were sequenced by immunoSEQ multiplex PCR, and TCRdb holds only the in-frame ones, with some missing. The repertoire holds about 82,000 clones, with roughly 90% as singletons. The sample was Tregs sorted from blood. All receptors come from a human donor in good health.

The chain recombines TRBV4-1 with TRBJ1-6; TRBD1 might be the D (5 bases). The V gene lost 2 bases and the J gene lost 9 bases, with 17 bases spanning the gap. Germline CDR1 and CDR2: MGHRA and YSYEKL. This CDR3 is 16 amino acids long. CDR3 loop: CASSQNPGTLGSPLHF. In nucleotides, the CDR3 is TGCGCCAGCAGCCAAAACCCGGGGACCCTGGGTTCACCCCTCCACTTT.

About this clone: Other nucleotide sequences from this sample produce the same CDR3. The CDR3 sequence: CASSLGGNIQYF. Written as DNA, the CDR3 is TGCGCCAGCAGCTTGGGGGGAAACATTCAGTACTTC. This rearrangement joins TRBV5-1 to TRBJ2-4; D gene ambiguous. The CDR3 is made up of 12 amino acids. CDR1 is SGHRS and CDR2 is YFSETQ in the germline V gene. V shed 0 bases and J shed 6 bases, with 4 bases lying between them.

The chain joins TRBV30 to TRBJ2-2, with D possibly TRBD2 on 5 matching bases. Germline V gene sequence: CDR1 GTSNPN, CDR2 SVGIG (reference sequence). The CDR3 runs 15 residues. The germline V and J ends were trimmed by 4 bases and 6 bases, with 18 bases remaining between them. CDR3 protein: CAWTSGPGSSGELFF. Here the CDR3 DNA reads TGTGCCTGGACCTCTGGCCCGGGGAGCTCCGGGGAGCTGTTTTTT.

The chain links TRBV7-9 to TRBJ2-3, with 7 bases lining up with TRBD2. J was trimmed by 3 bases and V by 4 bases; bases with no gene match: 7. The CDR3 consists of 15 residues. Germline CDR1 and CDR2: SEHNR and FQNEAQ (reference sequence). CDR3 sequence (DNA): TGTGCCAGCAGCTCGACTAGCCCCTTGACAGATACGCAGTATTTT. This translates into CASSSTSPLTDTQYF.

V usage is TRBV5-6 and J usage is TRBJ2-3; D unresolved. CDR1 and CDR2 from the germline V gene are SGHDT and YYEEEE. There are 13 residues in the CDR3. V lost 5 bases and J lost 3, with 10 bases in between. CDR3 in DNA: TGTGCCAGCAGTTCACAGACAACAGATACGCAGTATTTT. Its protein product is CASSSQTTDTQYF.

The rearrangement joins TRBV5-1 to TRBJ1-1; no firm D call. CDR1 and CDR2 from the germline V gene are SGHRS and YFSETQ. The V and J ends lost 4 bases and 2 bases respectively, with 15 bases between them. CDR3 length equals 15 residues. The CDR3 nucleotides read TGCGCCAGCAGCCCCTCTCGGCCGGCAAACACTGAAGCTTTCTTT. Protein sequence: CASSPSRPANTEAFF.

The V call is TRBV9, the J call TRBJ1-4; D is unresolved. The V end lost 7 bases, the J end lost 10 bases, and 20 bases lay between the germline ends. The germline V gene encodes CDR1 SGDLS and CDR2 YYNGEE. The CDR3 has 14 amino acids. The CDR3 spells CASGPREGSGKLFF. DNA of the CDR3: TGTGCCAGCGGACCACGGGAGGGTAGCGGAAAACTGTTTTTT.

This clone came up once. V is TRBV5-1 and J is TRBJ1-5, with D maybe TRBD1 (6 bases). From germline, CDR1 is SGHRS and CDR2 YFSETQ. Trimming removed 4 bases from V and 4 bases from J, with 27 bases in between. This CDR3 spans 19 amino acids. The CDR3 is CASSPPFLLSDRLNQPQHF. The CDR3 bases are TGCGCCAGCAGCCCTCCGTTCCTCCTATCCGACAGGTTGAATCAGCCCCAGCATTTT.

The V and J genes are TRBV10-3 and TRBJ1-1; 11 nucleotides align to TRBD1. This CDR3 comprises 15 residues. J lost 6 bases, V lost 6 bases, and 9 bases had no gene match. CDR1 is ENHRY, CDR2 SYGVKD, per germline. CDR3 loop: CAISPGTGGGSEAFF. The CDR3 DNA is TGTGCCATCAGCCCCGGGACAGGGGGAGGTTCTGAAGCTTTCTTT.

The V call is TRBV29-1, the J call TRBJ2-7; D unclear. The CDR3 is 10 amino acids. V was pared by 5 bases and J by 2 bases, with 4 bases between. Per the germline V gene, CDR1 is SQVTM and CDR2 is ANQGSEA. Here the CDR3 DNA reads TGCAGCGTTAAAACCTACGAGCAGTACTTC. Protein product: CSVKTYEQYF.

This chain connects TRBV7-9 to TRBJ1-6, with TRBD1 matching 9 bases. The CDR3 covers 14 residues. V was pared by 5 bases and J by 9 bases, with 5 bases of the junction left unmatched. CDR1 is SEHNR and CDR2 is FQNEAQ in the germline V gene (reference sequence). The CDR3 bases are TGTGCCAGCAGCCCCACAGGGGGCCTTTCACCCCTCCACTTT. It encodes CASSPTGGLSPLHF.

The chain employs TRBV5-4 and TRBJ1-2; D gene unclear. With 8 bases removed from V and 4 bases from J, the gap between germline ends came to 6 bases. The CDR3 has 10 amino acids. From germline, CDR1 is SGHNT and CDR2 YYREEE (reference sequence). This chain's CDR3 is CARKVYGYTF. The CDR3 coding sequence is TGTGCCAGGAAGGTCTATGGCTACACCTTC.

The V call is TRBV19, the J call TRBJ1-2; D remains unclear. The germline V gene has CDR1 LNHDA and CDR2 SQIVND (reference sequence). Trimming cost V 5 bases and J 1 base, with 8 bases left between them. This CDR3 contains 13 residues. Here the CDR3 DNA reads TGTGCCAGTAGTGGGGATTTTAACTATGGCTACACCTTC. It encodes CASSGDFNYGYTF.

This clone was recorded a few times. This sequence joins TRBV27 and TRBJ1-1; D gene ambiguous. The CDR3 loop spans 15 amino acids. Trimming took 3 bases from V and 1 from J, leaving 12 bases between them. Germline V CDR1 and CDR2: MNHEY, SMNVEV (reference sequence). The CDR3 bases are TGTGCCAGCAGTTTGGGATTGGGGTGGAACACTGAAGCTTTCTTT. Protein product: CASSLGLGWNTEAFF.

The CDR3 region is CASSQLAGATSTDTQYF. In DNA, the CDR3 is TGCGCCAGCAGCCAACTAGCGGGGGCCACTAGCACAGATACGCAGTATTTT. The chain employs TRBV5-1 and TRBJ2-3, with 11 bases lining up with TRBD2. This CDR3 is 17 amino acids long. Germline V gene data show CDR1 as SGHRS and CDR2 as YFSETQ. V lost 4 bases, J lost 0 bases, and 7 bases stayed unmatched.

The gene calls are TRBV9 and TRBJ2-3; 8 positions agree with TRBD2. This CDR3 has 17 amino acids. The ends lost 0 bases at V and 6 bases at J; junction bases unmatched: 12. The germline V gene encodes CDR1 SGDLS and CDR2 YYNGEE. This chain's CDR3 is CASSVALSGGAGDTQYF. Here the CDR3 DNA reads TGTGCCAGCAGCGTAGCTCTATCGGGGGGGGCCGGTGATACGCAGTATTTT.

The chain carries TRBV6-5 and TRBJ1-2; D remains ambiguous. Trimming left V 2 bases short and J 4 bases short, with 17 bases between. Germline V gives CDR1 MNHEY, CDR2 SVGAGI. The CDR3 loop spans 16 amino acids. The CDR3 protein is CASSYAFGSRTYGYTF. For the CDR3, the DNA is TGTGCCAGCAGTTACGCCTTCGGATCGAGGACCTATGGCTACACCTTC.

This sequence joins TRBV2 and TRBJ1-2; D unresolved. CDR3 size: 12 residues. Germline CDR1 reads SNHLY; CDR2 reads FYNNEI. V was clipped by 5 bases and J by 5 bases, with 9 bases between them. This CDR3 reads CASSLGRYGYTF. The DNA for the CDR3 is TGTGCCAGCAGTCTGGGGAGATATGGCTACACCTTC.

The chain recombines TRBV7-6 with TRBJ2-3; D remains ambiguous. Germline V gene data show CDR1 as SGHVS and CDR2 as FNYEAQ. With 1 base removed from V and 4 bases from J, the gap between germline ends came to 3 bases. This CDR3 comprises 12 residues. CDR3 coding DNA: TGTGCCAGCAGCTTAGAGCCAGATACGCAGTATTTT. This encodes CASSLEPDTQYF. The entire variable domain, with the rest obtained from reference TRBV7-6 and TRBJ2-3, is as follows: GAGVSQSPRYKVTKRGQDVALRCDPISGHVSLYWYRQALGQGPEFLTYFNYEAQQDKSGLPNDRFSAERPEGSISTLTIQRTEQRDSAMYRCASSLEPDTQYFGPGTRLTVL.

The genes are TRBV6-6 and TRBJ2-7, with D uncertain. V was clipped by 0 bases and J by 6 bases, with 18 bases between them. This CDR3 spans 16 amino acids. In germline, CDR1 is MNHNY, CDR2 SVGAGI (reference sequence). The CDR3 region has the DNA TGTGCCAGCAGTTACTCTACCGACACGGTAAGAGGCGAGCAGTACTTC. Encoded protein: CASSYSTDTVRGEQYF.

This clone appeared a single time. The gene calls are TRBV5-4 and TRBJ1-6; D unclear. CDR3 length equals 17 residues. Germline loops: CDR1 SGHNT, CDR2 YYREEE (reference sequence). Between the trimmed V and J ends, which lost 0 bases and 0 bases, there was a span of 10 bases. The CDR3 sequence is CASSLGFASSYNSPLHF. The DNA of the CDR3 is TGTGCCAGCAGCTTGGGCTTCGCAAGCTCCTATAATTCACCCCTCCACTTT.

The rearrangement links TRBV5-1 to TRBJ1-1, with 8 bases that match TRBD1. The CDR3 loop spans 12 amino acids. CDR1 SGHRS and CDR2 YFSETQ come from the germline V gene. V lost 0 bases, J lost 10 bases, and 2 bases stayed unmatched. DNA for the CDR3: TGCGCCAGCAGCTTGGGCGACAGGGGAGCTTTCTTT. Translated, it gives CASSLGDRGAFF.

The V call is TRBV6-5, the J call TRBJ1-2, with TRBD1 as a possible D gene (6 bases). Germline V lookup: CDR1 MNHEY, CDR2 SVGAGI. Trimming shortened V by 2 bases and J by 0 bases, and 10 bases separated the two germline ends. The CDR3 covers 15 residues. As DNA, the CDR3 is TGTGCCAGCAGTTACCGTTGGGGGCCTAACTATGGCTACACCTTC. Translation gives CASSYRWGPNYGYTF.

The rearrangement uses TRBV5-5 and TRBJ1-3, with D possibly matching TRBD1 (5 bases). V lost 0 bases and J lost 4, with 8 bases in between. The CDR3 is 14 residues long. Germline V gene sequence: CDR1 SGHKS, CDR2 YYEKEE (reference sequence). The CDR3 sequence is CASSLGGTGNTIYF. Written as DNA, the CDR3 is TGTGCCAGCAGCTTGGGAGGGACGGGAAACACCATATATTTT.